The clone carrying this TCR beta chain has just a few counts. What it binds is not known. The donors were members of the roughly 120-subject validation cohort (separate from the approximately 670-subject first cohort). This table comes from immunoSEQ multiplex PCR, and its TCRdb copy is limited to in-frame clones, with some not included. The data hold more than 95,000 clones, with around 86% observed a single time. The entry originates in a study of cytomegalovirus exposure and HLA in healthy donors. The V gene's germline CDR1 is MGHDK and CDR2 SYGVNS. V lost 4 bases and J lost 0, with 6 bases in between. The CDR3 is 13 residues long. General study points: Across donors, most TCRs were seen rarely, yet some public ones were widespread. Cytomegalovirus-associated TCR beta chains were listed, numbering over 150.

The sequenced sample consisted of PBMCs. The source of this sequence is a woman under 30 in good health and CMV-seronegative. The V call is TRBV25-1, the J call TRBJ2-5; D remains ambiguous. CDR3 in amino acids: CASSGDNQETQYF. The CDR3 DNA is TGTGCCAGCAGTGGAGACAACCAAGAGACCCAGTACTTC.